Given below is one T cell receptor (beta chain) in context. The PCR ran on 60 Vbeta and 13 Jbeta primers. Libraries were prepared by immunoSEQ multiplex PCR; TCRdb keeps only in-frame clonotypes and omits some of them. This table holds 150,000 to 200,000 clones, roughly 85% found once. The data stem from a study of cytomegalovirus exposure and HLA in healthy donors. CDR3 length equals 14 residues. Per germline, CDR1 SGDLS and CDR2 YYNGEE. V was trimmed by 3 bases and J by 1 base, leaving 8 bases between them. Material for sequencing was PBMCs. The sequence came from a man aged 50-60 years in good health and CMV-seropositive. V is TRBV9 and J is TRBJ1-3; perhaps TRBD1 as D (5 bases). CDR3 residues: CASSGPGSGNTIYF. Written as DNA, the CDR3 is TGTGCCAGCAGCGGCCCAGGGTCTGGAAACACCATATATTTT.